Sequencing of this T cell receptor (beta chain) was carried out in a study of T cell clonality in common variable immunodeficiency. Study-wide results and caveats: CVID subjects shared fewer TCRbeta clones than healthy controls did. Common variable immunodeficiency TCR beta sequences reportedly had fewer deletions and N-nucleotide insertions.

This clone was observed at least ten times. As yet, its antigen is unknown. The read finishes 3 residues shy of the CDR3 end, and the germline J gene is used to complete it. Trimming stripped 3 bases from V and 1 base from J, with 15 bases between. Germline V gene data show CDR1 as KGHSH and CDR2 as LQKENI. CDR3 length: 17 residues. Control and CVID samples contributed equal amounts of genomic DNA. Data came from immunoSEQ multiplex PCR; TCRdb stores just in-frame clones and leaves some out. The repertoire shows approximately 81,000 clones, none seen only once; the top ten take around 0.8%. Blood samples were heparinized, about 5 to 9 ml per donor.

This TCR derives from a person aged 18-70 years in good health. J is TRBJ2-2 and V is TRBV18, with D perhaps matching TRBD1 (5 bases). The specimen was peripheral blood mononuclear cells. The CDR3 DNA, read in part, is TGTGCCAGCTCACCTATGAACCGCCAGGGGAACACCGGGGAG. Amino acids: CASSPMNRQGNTGE. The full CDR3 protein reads CASSPMNRQGNTGELFF.